One sample yielded the 15 T cell receptor beta chains listed below, sequenced in a study of blood T cell repertoires in COVID-19. Generated by immunoSEQ multiplex PCR, the TCRdb table keeps only in-frame clones and is missing some. This sample has about 75,000 clones, with roughly 90% found just once. Specimen: peripheral blood. These receptors were obtained from a human donor in a cohort sampled during active COVID-19.

This sequence joins TRBV27 and TRBJ2-1, with unresolved D. The CDR3 spans 14 residues. Germline CDR1 and CDR2: MNHEY and SMNVEV (reference sequence). V lost 6 bases to trimming and J lost 7 bases, with 16 bases between them. CDR3 nucleotides: TGTGCCAGCAGAATCGCGTTGCTAACGAATGAGCAGTTCTTC. It is translated as CASRIALLTNEQFF.

The genes are TRBV10-2 and TRBJ2-2, with D tentatively TRBD1 (6 bases). The CDR3 contains 13 residues. The germline V gene has CDR1 WSHSY and CDR2 SAAADI. Trimming stripped 5 bases from V and 5 bases from J, with 9 bases between. The CDR3 DNA follows: TGCGCCAGCAGTACAGGGAGTACCGGGGAGCTGTTTTTT. The encoded protein is CASSTGSTGELFF.

In this sample, this clone turned up a few times. The chain carries TRBV7-9 and TRBJ1-6; TRBD1 matches 7 bases. The CDR3 runs 15 residues. The germline CDR1 and CDR2 sequences are SEHNR and FQNEAQ (reference sequence). The junction had 10 bases not matched to a gene; V was cut back by 0 bases and J by 14 bases. The DNA of the CDR3 is TGTGCCAGCAGCTTAGCCGAAAACAGGGGCGGAGCCCTCCACTTT. Protein product: CASSLAENRGGALHF.

The rearrangement joins TRBV7-2 to TRBJ2-2; D is ambiguous. The CDR3 is made up of 14 amino acids. V was cut by 5 bases and J by 11 bases, with 18 bases left in between. Germline CDR1 SGHTA, CDR2 FQGNSA. This CDR3 is CASSDNGVILELFF. CDR3 DNA sequence: TGTGCCAGCAGCGACAATGGCGTAATATTAGAGCTGTTTTTT.

There are a few counts of this clone. This rearrangement joins TRBV6-1 to TRBJ2-3; TRBD2 matches at 7 bases. The germline CDR1 and CDR2 sequences are MNHNS and SASEGT. The length of the CDR3 is 17 residues. Losses at the gene ends were 2 bases for V and 1 base for J; bases not matched to a gene: 9. The CDR3, as DNA: TGTGCCAGCAGTGAATCTCTTGGGGAGGGCGGCACAGATACGCAGTATTTT. Its protein is CASSESLGEGGTDTQYF.

The chain has TRBV10-3 and TRBJ2-3; 7 positions match TRBD1. With V trimmed by 4 bases and J by 2 bases, 3 bases remained unmatched. Germline V gene sequence: CDR1 ENHRY, CDR2 SYGVKD. CDR3 length: 14 residues. The chain's CDR3 is CAISATGFTDTQYF. CDR3 coding DNA: TGTGCCATCAGTGCGACAGGGTTCACAGATACGCAGTATTTT.

This clone was counted once. The chain is built from TRBV11-2 and TRBJ2-1; D call uncertain. Trimming pared 3 bases from V and 6 bases from J, leaving 15 bases between. The CDR3 is 15 residues long. The V gene's germline CDR1 is SGHAT and CDR2 FQNNGV. The DNA of the CDR3 is TGTGCCAGCAGCTTTTTTCGACTCCAAGCCAATGAGCAGTTCTTC. Protein: CASSFFRLQANEQFF.

This rearrangement joins TRBV7-9 to TRBJ1-2, with unresolved D. Per the germline V gene, CDR1 is SEHNR and CDR2 is FQNEAQ (reference sequence). V was trimmed by 1 base and J by 7 bases, leaving 16 bases between them. This CDR3 spans 15 amino acids. CDR3 region: CASSLGTGGDPGYTF. The DNA for the CDR3 is TGTGCCAGCAGCTTAGGCACTGGAGGAGATCCTGGCTACACCTTC.

This chain connects TRBV2 to TRBJ1-1, with TRBD1 matching over 8 bases. The CDR3 sequence is 14 residues long. Germline V CDR1 and CDR2: SNHLY, FYNNEI. V was pared by 5 bases and J by 6 bases, with 8 bases of the junction left unmatched. The CDR3 loop is CASSWDRSNPEAFF. The CDR3 DNA is TGTGCCAGCAGTTGGGACAGGAGTAACCCTGAAGCTTTCTTT.

The chain joins TRBV3-1 (or the pseudogene TRBV3-2) to TRBJ1-1; no firm D call. This CDR3 is 12 amino acids long. The V gene's germline CDR1 is LGHDT and CDR2 YNNKEL (reference sequence). V lost 1 base, J lost 5 bases, and 5 bases lay in between. The CDR3 coding sequence is TGTGCCAGCAGCCAAGTCGGGACTGAAGCTTTCTTT. It is translated as CASSQVGTEAFF.

This rearrangement joins TRBV3-1 (or the pseudogene TRBV3-2) to TRBJ1-2, with D tentatively TRBD1 (5 bases). CDR3 size: 16 residues. Germline CDR1 reads LGHDT; CDR2 reads YNNKEL (reference sequence). The V end lost 4 bases, the J end lost 3 bases, and 18 bases lay between the germline ends. CDR3 sequence: CASSRYVPTGDYGYTF. In DNA form, the CDR3 reads TGTGCCAGCAGCCGCTACGTCCCCACAGGTGACTATGGCTACACCTTC.

This chain uses TRBV9 with TRBJ1-2, with a possible D match to TRBD1 (6 bases). The germline V and J ends were trimmed by 4 bases and 1 base, with 14 bases remaining between them. Germline V CDR1 and CDR2: SGDLS, YYNGEE. The CDR3 extends over 15 amino acids. The CDR3 spells CASSQDGQINYGYTF. The CDR3 region has the DNA TGTGCCAGCAGCCAGGACGGACAGATTAACTATGGCTACACCTTC.

This chain joins TRBV19 and TRBJ2-1, with a tentative D call TRBD1 (5 bases). Germline lookup yields CDR1 LNHDA and CDR2 SQIVND (reference sequence). The length of the CDR3 is 15 residues. V lost 1 base and J lost 0, with 7 bases in between. This chain's CDR3 is CASSIARDSYNEQFF. CDR3 nucleotide sequence: TGTGCCAGTAGTATAGCCAGGGACTCCTACAATGAGCAGTTCTTC.

As DNA, the CDR3 is TGTGCCAGCAGCACCCACCCCGGGGGACAAGAGACCCAGTACTTC. This gives the protein CASSTHPGGQETQYF. The V gene is TRBV3-1 (or the pseudogene TRBV3-2), the J gene TRBJ2-5; tentative D call: TRBD2 (6 bases). V was clipped by 5 bases and J by 2 bases, with 15 bases between them. The CDR3 sequence is 15 residues long. CDR1 and CDR2 from the germline V gene are LGHDT and YNNKEL (reference sequence).

The chain joins TRBV18 to TRBJ2-7; possibly TRBD1 for D (5 bases). CDR3 size: 15 residues. Per germline, CDR1 KGHSH and CDR2 LQKENI. The germline V and J ends were trimmed by 0 bases and 4 bases, with 13 bases remaining between them. CDR3 bases: TGTGCCAGCTCACCACCCGGGCAGGGCCGGTACGAGCAGTACTTC. Protein product: CASSPPGQGRYEQYF.